Each of the 21 T cell receptor beta chains below was sequenced from the same sample in a study of neoadjuvant anti-PD-1 for oral cavity cancer. Time point denoted: after neoadjuvant nivolumab, at surgical resection. Clones were read by immunoSEQ multiplex PCR, and TCRdb kept only the in-frame ones, dropping some. Among roughly 14,000 clones listed, roughly four fifths were seen once. Specimen: PBMCs, collected after nivolumab (anti-PD-1) treatment. All receptors derive from a person between 40 and 79 years old with oral cavity squamous cell carcinoma.

This clone was counted between two and nine times. Here the CDR3 reads CASSFYFTWDSQSSYEQYF. CDR3 DNA: TGTGCCAGCAGCTTCTACTTTACCTGGGACAGCCAGAGCTCCTACGAGCAGTACTTC. This rearrangement joins TRBV7-9 to TRBJ2-7; 7 positions match TRBD1. Germline CDR1 reads SEHNR; CDR2 reads FQNEAQ (reference sequence). J lost 0 bases, V lost 3 bases, and 17 bases had no gene match. The CDR3 contains 19 residues.

The rearrangement links TRBV7-2 to TRBJ2-7; TRBD2 might be the D (5 bases). V lost 5 bases to trimming and J lost 4 bases, with 12 bases between them. The CDR3 sequence is 13 residues long. The germline V gene has CDR1 SGHTA and CDR2 FQGNSA. CDR3 nucleotides: TGTGCCAGCAGCCCTTTGTCGGGGTACGAGCAGTACTTC. This sequence encodes CASSPLSGYEQYF.

This chain connects TRBV5-4 to TRBJ2-5; D unclear. Per the germline V gene, CDR1 is SGHNT and CDR2 is YYREEE (reference sequence). This CDR3 has 12 residues. Trimming pared 4 bases from V and 3 bases from J, leaving 7 bases between. The chain's CDR3 is CASSDLKETQYF. The CDR3 DNA follows: TGTGCCAGCAGCGATCTTAAAGAGACCCAGTACTTC.

The rearrangement uses TRBV5-4 and TRBJ2-5; 9 nucleotides match TRBD2. In germline, CDR1 is SGHNT, CDR2 YYREEE (reference sequence). CDR3 length: 15 amino acids. V was clipped by 6 bases and J by 5 bases; unmatched bases: 11. In nucleotides, the CDR3 is TGTGCCAGCACTCCCCAGGCGGGGGGGCTGGAGACCCAGTACTTC. Its protein is CASTPQAGGLETQYF.

The V call is TRBV7-8, the J call TRBJ2-7, with 7 bases lining up with TRBD2. The germline gives CDR1 SGHVS, CDR2 FQNEAQ. The CDR3 contains 15 residues. The V and J ends lost 7 bases and 3 bases, in that order; junction bases with no gene match: 12. The CDR3 nucleotides read TGTGCCAGCACCCACCATCGGACTAGGAGCTACGAGCAGTACTTC. Amino acids: CASTHHRTRSYEQYF.

This clone was recorded once. The CDR3 nucleotides read TGCGCCAGCAGCGGGGACAGAATAAATGAAAAACTGTTTTTT. It translates to CASSGDRINEKLFF. J is TRBJ1-4 and V is TRBV5-1; TRBD1 matches at 7 bases. The CDR3 sequence is 14 residues long. J gave up 5 bases and V 4 bases, and 5 bases lay outside the gene matches. CDR1 and CDR2 from the germline V gene are SGHRS and YFSETQ.

The chain employs TRBV5-5 and TRBJ1-4; 8 bases match TRBD1. CDR1 is SGHKS and CDR2 is YYEKEE in the germline V gene (reference sequence). The junction had 5 bases not matched to a gene; V was cut back by 0 bases and J by 7 bases. The CDR3 runs to 15 residues. The CDR3 DNA sequence: TGTGCCAGCAGCTTGGCCGACAGGGGTCGTGAAAAACTGTTTTTT. Its protein product is CASSLADRGREKLFF.

This sequence joins TRBV5-6 and TRBJ1-4; no definite D call. Germline V gene lookup returns CDR1 SGHDT and CDR2 YYEEEE. The CDR3 runs 14 residues. The V end lost 0 bases, the J end lost 11 bases, and 14 bases lay between the germline ends. This CDR3 is CASSLAAGPGKLFF. The CDR3 DNA sequence: TGTGCCAGCAGCTTGGCGGCAGGCCCTGGGAAACTGTTTTTT.

V is TRBV5-8 and J is TRBJ1-4; no reliable D call. CDR3 size: 15 residues. V shed 2 bases and J shed 0 bases, with 8 bases lying between them. Germline CDR1 reads SGHTS; CDR2 reads YDEGEE. CDR3 residues: CASSLSGATNEKLFF. CDR3 bases: TGTGCCAGCAGCTTATCCGGGGCAACTAATGAAAAACTGTTTTTT.

The chain is built from TRBV25-1 and TRBJ1-2; no clear D. V lost 1 base to trimming and J lost 5 bases, with 8 bases between them. CDR3 length: 13 residues. Per the germline V gene, CDR1 is MGHDK and CDR2 is SYGVNS. The CDR3 region has the DNA TGTGCCAGCAGTGAATTAAAGGGTTATGGCTACACCTTC. This sequence encodes CASSELKGYGYTF.

The chain is built from TRBV4-2 and TRBJ1-1; TRBD1 might be the D (5 bases). In germline, CDR1 is LGHNA, CDR2 YNFKEQ. V dropped 5 bases and J dropped 5 bases, with 12 bases sitting between them. The CDR3 is 13 amino acids. CDR3 amino acids: CASSRGWETEAFF. The CDR3, as DNA: TGTGCCAGCAGCAGGGGTTGGGAGACTGAAGCTTTCTTT.

This rearrangement joins TRBV6-1 to TRBJ1-2, with unresolved D. The length of the CDR3 is 15 residues. The germline gives CDR1 MNHNS, CDR2 SASEGT. V was trimmed by 2 bases and J by 4 bases, leaving 14 bases between them. CDR3 sequence reads: CASSELLGSAYGYTF. CDR3 coding DNA: TGTGCCAGCAGTGAATTGCTGGGTAGCGCCTATGGCTACACCTTC.

The chain employs TRBV7-2 and TRBJ1-2, with a weak D call TRBD1 (6 bases). CDR1 is SGHTA, CDR2 FQGNSA, per germline. The CDR3 length is 16 residues. V gave up 5 bases and J gave up 4 bases, with 20 bases separating them. As DNA, the CDR3 is TGTGCCAGCAGCCCGGATTCAGGGGCCTTCACCTATGGCTACACCTTC. Residues: CASSPDSGAFTYGYTF.

CDR3 amino acids: CASGLDAGTGLLDGYTF. The CDR3 nucleotides are TGTGCTAGTGGTTTGGACGCGGGGACAGGGCTGTTGGACGGCTACACCTTC. The chain has TRBV12-5 and TRBJ1-2; 9 bases align to TRBD1. This CDR3 has 17 residues. Germline V lookup: CDR1 LGHNT, CDR2 FRNRAP. Trimming removed 1 base from V and 8 bases from J; junction bases left unmatched: 14.

The V and J genes are TRBV10-1 and TRBJ2-1, with 12 bases identical to TRBD2. This CDR3 has 15 residues. Trimming removed 5 bases from V and 5 bases from J; junction bases left unmatched: 4. Germline V CDR1 and CDR2: WNHNN, SYGVQD (reference sequence). CDR3 DNA: TGCGCCAGCAGTCAAGGGACTAGCGGGCACAATGAGCAGTTCTTC. It translates to CASSQGTSGHNEQFF.

This clone showed up just a few times. The chain uses TRBV7-8 and TRBJ2-4, with 7 bases fitting TRBD1. The CDR3 is 16 amino acids. The germline gives CDR1 SGHVS, CDR2 FQNEAQ. Unmatched junction bases numbered 5, after V lost 1 base and J lost 2 bases. For the CDR3, the DNA is TGTGCCAGCAGCTTAGACAAGACAGGGCCCAAAAACATTCAGTACTTC. As protein: CASSLDKTGPKNIQYF.

The chain links TRBV6-1 to TRBJ2-7, with TRBD1 identical over 7 bases. The J segment lost 3 bases and the V segment lost 7 bases, leaving 9 bases of the junction unmatched. The germline V gene encodes CDR1 MNHNS and CDR2 SASEGT. CDR3 size: 14 residues. CDR3 DNA sequence: TGTGCCAGCACCCAGGGGGACACCGACTACGAGCAGTACTTC. Protein product: CASTQGDTDYEQYF.

This chain links TRBV15 with TRBJ2-3; the match to TRBD2 covers 10 bases. Trimming at V came to 0 bases and at J to 1 base, leaving 1 base not matched to a gene. The CDR3 is 16 amino acids. Germline CDR1 is LNHNV and CDR2 is YYDKDF (reference sequence). The CDR3 DNA is TGTGCCACCAGCAGAGACCTAGCGGGGGGCACAGATACGCAGTATTTT. Residues: CATSRDLAGGTDTQYF.

This clone has more than one count but fewer than ten. The J gene is TRBJ1-3, the V gene TRBV4-2, with 7 bases that match TRBD1. After removal of 5 bases from V and 0 bases from J, the junction contained 7 bases not matched to a gene. This CDR3 spans 16 amino acids. Germline lookup yields CDR1 LGHNA and CDR2 YNFKEQ. In DNA, the CDR3 is TGTGCCAGCAGCAAAACAGGGGCCTACTCTGGAAACACCATATATTTT. Translation gives CASSKTGAYSGNTIYF.

The rearrangement joins TRBV5-1 to TRBJ2-1; 8 bases are shared with TRBD2. Germline V gene sequence: CDR1 SGHRS, CDR2 YFSETQ. The V segment lost 4 bases and the J segment 7 bases; nucleotides outside the gene matches: 4. The CDR3 has 13 amino acids. The CDR3 region has the DNA TGCGCCAGCAGCCCTAGCGGGTGGAATGAGCAGTTCTTC. It codes for CASSPSGWNEQFF. Full variable domain (missing parts from reference TRBV5-1 and TRBJ2-1): KAGVTQTPRYLIKTRGQQVTLSCSPISGHRSVSWYQQTPGQGLQFLFEYFSETQRNKGNFPGRFSGRQFSNSRSEMNVSTLELGDSALYLCASSPSGWNEQFFGPGTRLTVL.

This clone was found once. This chain joins TRBV30 and TRBJ1-2, with D hard to call. CDR1 is GTSNPN, CDR2 SVGIG, per germline (reference sequence). The CDR3 spans 13 residues. V lost 4 bases and J lost 7, with 16 bases in between. The CDR3 reads CAWTDAVKSGYTF. Written as DNA, the CDR3 is TGTGCCTGGACCGACGCCGTCAAGAGTGGCTACACCTTC.